The rows below give T cell receptor beta chains drawn from one sample of a study of PD-L1 blockade in urothelial cancer. Using immunoSEQ multiplex PCR, the repertoire was profiled, and TCRdb retains in-frame clones only, with some absent. The data hold approximately 24,000 clones, with approximately 90% observed a single time. The input for sequencing was PBMCs, taken around atezolizumab (anti-PD-L1) treatment. Receptor source: a man aged 45-65 years with urothelial cancer. The CDR3 runs from the conserved cysteine through the conserved F or W. Each record gives: V gene, CDR3 protein.

TRBV5-1	CASSPRTGWDTEAFF
TRBV14	CASGRVAGSYNEQFF
TRBV5-1	CASSLGSGLAGYEQYF
TRBV2	CASRRIIYPRGEGEKLFF
TRBV7-2	CASSLNSFYEQYF
TRBV6-1	CASSEELPIWGNTIYF
TRBV7-2	CASSPPGGTEAFF
TRBV30	CAWSVRGDSFEQYF
TRBV5-1	CASRQQRDSQVIGELFF
TRBV30	CAWTRQGRSEAFF
TRBV15	CATSPTWASGQYEQYF
TRBV19	CASSLLRQGGGNTIYF
TRBV7-8	CASSLALGPVRAQYF
TRBV7-7	CASSSGTGSLNEQFF
TRBV7-7	CASSLLAGGGNEQFF
TRBV9	CASPRSYGYTF
TRBV29-1	CSVLGTVEETQYF
TRBV28	CASSLAGTTDTQYF
TRBV14	CASSQERGAKTGELFF
TRBV7-9	CASSLGRNTEAFF
TRBV5-1	CASSLRPGTGELFF
TRBV7-6	CASSLIRETQYF
TRBV9	CASSVGERDTQYF
TRBV21-1	CASSPGGTHNCTDTQYF
TRBV27	CASSSADRYYGYTF
TRBV19	CASSIDVRVGYGYTF
TRBV6-1	CASSDGWPYNEQFF
TRBV7-8	CASSLQGAHNEQFF
TRBV19	CASSSPGTWSAEQYF
TRBV2	CASSEVWTSGSSNEQFF
TRBV5-4	CASSLGLASNEQFF
TRBV28	CASSSTSGSKETQYF
TRBV9	CASSLGPGQGRETQYF
TRBV4-2	CASSQEEGAGNTIYF